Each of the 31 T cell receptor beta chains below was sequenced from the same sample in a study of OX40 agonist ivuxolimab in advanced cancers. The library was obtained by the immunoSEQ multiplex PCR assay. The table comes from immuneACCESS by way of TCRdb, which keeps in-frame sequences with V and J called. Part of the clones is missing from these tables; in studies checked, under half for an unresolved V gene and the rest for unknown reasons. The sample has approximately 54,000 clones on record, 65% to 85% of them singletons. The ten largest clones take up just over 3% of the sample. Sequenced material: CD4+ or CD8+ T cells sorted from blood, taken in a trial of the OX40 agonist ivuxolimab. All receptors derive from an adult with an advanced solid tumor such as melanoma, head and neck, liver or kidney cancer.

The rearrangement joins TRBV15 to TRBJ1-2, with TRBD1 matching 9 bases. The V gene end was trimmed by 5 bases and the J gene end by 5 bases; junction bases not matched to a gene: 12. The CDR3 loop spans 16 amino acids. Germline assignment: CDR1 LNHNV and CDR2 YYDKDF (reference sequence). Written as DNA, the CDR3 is TGTGCCACCAGCCCCGATCCAGGGACAGGGTTTTATGGCTACACCTTC. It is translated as CATSPDPGTGFYGYTF.

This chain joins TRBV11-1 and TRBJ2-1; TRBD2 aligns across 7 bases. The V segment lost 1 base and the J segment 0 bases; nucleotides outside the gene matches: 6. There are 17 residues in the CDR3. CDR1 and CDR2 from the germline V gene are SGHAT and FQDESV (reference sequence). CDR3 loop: CASSLEGGPSSYNEQFF. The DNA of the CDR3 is TGTGCCAGCAGCTTAGAGGGAGGGCCCAGCTCCTACAATGAGCAGTTCTTC. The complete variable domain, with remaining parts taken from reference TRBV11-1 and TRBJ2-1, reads EAEVAQSPRYKITEKSQAVAFWCDPISGHATLYWYRQILGQGPELLVQFQDESVVDDSQLPKDRFSAERLKGVDSTLKIQPAELGDSAMYLCASSLEGGPSSYNEQFFGPGTRLTVL.

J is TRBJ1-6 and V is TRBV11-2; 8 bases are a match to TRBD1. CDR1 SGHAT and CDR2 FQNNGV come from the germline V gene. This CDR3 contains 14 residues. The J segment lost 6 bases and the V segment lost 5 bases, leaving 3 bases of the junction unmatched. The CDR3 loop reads CASSAGGTNSPLHF. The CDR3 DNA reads TGTGCCAGCAGCGCAGGGGGCACTAATTCACCCCTCCACTTT.

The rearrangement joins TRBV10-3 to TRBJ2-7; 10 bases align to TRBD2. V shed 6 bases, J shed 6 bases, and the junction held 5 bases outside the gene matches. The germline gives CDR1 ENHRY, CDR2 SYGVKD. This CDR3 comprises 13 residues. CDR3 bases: TGTGCCATCAGGGGGACTAGCGTTATCGAGCAGTACTTC. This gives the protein CAIRGTSVIEQYF.

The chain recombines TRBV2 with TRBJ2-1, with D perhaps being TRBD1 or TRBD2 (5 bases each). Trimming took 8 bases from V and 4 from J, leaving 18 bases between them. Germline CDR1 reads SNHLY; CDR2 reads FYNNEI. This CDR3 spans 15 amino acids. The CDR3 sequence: CASRAGTTIYNEQFF. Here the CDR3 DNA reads TGTGCCAGCCGCGCCGGGACCACGATTTACAATGAGCAGTTCTTC.

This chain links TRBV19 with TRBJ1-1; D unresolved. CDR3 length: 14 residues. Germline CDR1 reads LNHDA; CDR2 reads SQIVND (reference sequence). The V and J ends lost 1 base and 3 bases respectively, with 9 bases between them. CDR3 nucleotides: TGTGCCAGTAGTATAGTGAATATTGACACTGAAGCTTTCTTT. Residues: CASSIVNIDTEAFF. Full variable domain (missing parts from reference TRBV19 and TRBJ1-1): DGGITQSPKYLFRKEGQNVTLSCEQNLNHDAMYWYRQDPGQGLRLIYYSQIVNDFQKGDIAEGYSVSREKKESFPLTVTSAQKNPTAFYLCASSIVNIDTEAFFGQGTRLTVV.

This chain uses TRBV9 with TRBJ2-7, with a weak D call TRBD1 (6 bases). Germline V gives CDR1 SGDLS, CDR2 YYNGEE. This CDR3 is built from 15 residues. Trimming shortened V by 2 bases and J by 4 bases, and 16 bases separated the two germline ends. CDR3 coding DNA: TGTGCCAGCAGCGTCAGGGGTCTAGGCGCTTACGAGCAGTACTTC. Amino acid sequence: CASSVRGLGAYEQYF.

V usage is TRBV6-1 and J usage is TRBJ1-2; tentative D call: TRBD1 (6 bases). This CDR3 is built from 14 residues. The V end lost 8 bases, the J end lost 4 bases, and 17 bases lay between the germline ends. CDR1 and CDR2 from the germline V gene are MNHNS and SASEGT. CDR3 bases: TGTGCCAGCCTCTCGGAGGGGGGGCCCTATGGCTACACCTTC. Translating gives CASLSEGGPYGYTF.

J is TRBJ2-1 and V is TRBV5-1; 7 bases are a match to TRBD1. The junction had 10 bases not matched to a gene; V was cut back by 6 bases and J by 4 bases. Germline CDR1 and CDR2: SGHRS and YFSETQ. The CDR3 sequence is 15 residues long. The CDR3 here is CASMPRAGGYNEQFF. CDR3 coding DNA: TGCGCCAGCATGCCGAGAGCAGGGGGTTACAATGAGCAGTTCTTC.

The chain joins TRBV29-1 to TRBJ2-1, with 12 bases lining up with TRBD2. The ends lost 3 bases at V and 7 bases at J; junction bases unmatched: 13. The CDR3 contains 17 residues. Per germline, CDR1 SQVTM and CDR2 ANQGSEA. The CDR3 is CSVDLPWPSGGGNEQFF. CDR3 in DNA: TGCAGCGTTGATCTCCCCTGGCCTAGCGGGGGGGGTAATGAGCAGTTCTTC.

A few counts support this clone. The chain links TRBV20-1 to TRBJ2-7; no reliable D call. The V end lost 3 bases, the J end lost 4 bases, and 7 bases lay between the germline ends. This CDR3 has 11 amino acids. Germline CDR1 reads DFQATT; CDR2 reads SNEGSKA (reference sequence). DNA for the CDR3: TGCAGTGCTAGGGACGGATACGAGCAGTACTTC. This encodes CSARDGYEQYF.

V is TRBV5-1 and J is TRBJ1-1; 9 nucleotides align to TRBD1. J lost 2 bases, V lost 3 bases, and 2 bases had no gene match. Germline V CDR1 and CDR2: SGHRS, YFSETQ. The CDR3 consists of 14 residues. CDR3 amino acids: CASSWDRVNTEAFF. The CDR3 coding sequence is TGCGCCAGCAGCTGGGACAGGGTTAACACTGAAGCTTTCTTT.

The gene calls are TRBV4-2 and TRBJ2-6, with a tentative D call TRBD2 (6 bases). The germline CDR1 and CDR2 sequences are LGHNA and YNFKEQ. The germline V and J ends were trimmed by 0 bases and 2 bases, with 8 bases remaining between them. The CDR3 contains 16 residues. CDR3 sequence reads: CASSQDRGTGANVLTF. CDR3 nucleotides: TGTGCCAGCAGCCAAGATCGGGGGACTGGGGCCAACGTCCTGACTTTC.

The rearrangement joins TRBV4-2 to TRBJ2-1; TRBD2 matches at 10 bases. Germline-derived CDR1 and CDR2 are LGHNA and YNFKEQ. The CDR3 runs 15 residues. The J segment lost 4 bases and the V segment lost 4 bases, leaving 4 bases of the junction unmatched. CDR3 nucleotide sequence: TGTGCCAGCAGCCGAGGACTAGCGGATTACAATGAGCAGTTCTTC. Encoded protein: CASSRGLADYNEQFF.

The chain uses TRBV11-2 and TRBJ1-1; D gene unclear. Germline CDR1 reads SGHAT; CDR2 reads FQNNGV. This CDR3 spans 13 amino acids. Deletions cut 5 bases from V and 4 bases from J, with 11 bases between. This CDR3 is CASSPGRSTEAFF. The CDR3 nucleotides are TGTGCCAGCAGCCCAGGACGAAGCACTGAAGCTTTCTTT.

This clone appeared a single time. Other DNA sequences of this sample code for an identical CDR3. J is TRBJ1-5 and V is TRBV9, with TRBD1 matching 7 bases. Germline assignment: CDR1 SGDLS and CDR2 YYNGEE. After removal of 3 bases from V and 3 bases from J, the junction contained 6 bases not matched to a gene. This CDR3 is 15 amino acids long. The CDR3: CASSEGQSPNQPQHF. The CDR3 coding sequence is TGTGCCAGCAGCGAGGGACAGAGCCCCAATCAGCCCCAGCATTTT. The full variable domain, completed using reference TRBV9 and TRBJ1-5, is DSGVTQTPKHLITATGQRVTLRCSPRSGDLSVYWYQQSLDQGLQFLIQYYNGEERAKGNILERFSAQQFPDLHSELNLSSLELGDSALYFCASSEGQSPNQPQHFGDGTRLSIL.

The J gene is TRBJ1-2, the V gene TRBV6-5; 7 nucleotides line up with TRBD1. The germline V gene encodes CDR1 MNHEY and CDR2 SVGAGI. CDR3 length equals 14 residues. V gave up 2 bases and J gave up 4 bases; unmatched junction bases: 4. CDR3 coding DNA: TGTGCCAGCAGTTACCGACAGGGATCCTATGGCTACACCTTC. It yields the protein CASSYRQGSYGYTF.

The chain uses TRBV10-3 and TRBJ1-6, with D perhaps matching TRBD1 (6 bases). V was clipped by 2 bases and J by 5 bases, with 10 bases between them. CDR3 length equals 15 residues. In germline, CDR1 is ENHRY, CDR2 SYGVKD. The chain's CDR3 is CAISEGGADNSPLHF. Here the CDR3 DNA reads TGTGCCATCAGTGAGGGGGGCGCGGATAATTCACCCCTCCACTTT.

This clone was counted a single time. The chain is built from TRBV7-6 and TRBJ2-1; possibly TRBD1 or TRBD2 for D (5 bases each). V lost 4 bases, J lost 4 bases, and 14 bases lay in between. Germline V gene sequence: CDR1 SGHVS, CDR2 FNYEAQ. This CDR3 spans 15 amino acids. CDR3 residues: CASSSELGVYNEQFF. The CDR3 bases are TGTGCCAGCAGCTCTGAGCTGGGGGTATACAATGAGCAGTTCTTC.

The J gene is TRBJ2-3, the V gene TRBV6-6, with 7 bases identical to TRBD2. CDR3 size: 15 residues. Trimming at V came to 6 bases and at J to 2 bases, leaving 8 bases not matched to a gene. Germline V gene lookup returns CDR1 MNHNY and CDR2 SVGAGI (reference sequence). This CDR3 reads CASRNLGRSTDTQYF. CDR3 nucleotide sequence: TGTGCCAGCAGAAATCTCGGGAGGTCCACAGATACGCAGTATTTT.

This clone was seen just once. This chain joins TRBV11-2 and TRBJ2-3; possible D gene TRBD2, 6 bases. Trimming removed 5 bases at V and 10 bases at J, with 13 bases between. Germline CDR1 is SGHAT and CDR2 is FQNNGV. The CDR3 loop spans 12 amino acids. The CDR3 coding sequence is TGTGCCAGCAGCACCGCCGGGACTGCGCAGTATTTT. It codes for CASSTAGTAQYF.

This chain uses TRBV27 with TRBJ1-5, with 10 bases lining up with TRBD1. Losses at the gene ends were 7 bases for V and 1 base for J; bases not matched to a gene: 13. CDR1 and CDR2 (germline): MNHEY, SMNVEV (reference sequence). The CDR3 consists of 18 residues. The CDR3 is CASTIRDRGSQSNQPQHF. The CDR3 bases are TGTGCCAGCACTATCCGGGACAGGGGATCCCAAAGCAATCAGCCCCAGCATTTT.

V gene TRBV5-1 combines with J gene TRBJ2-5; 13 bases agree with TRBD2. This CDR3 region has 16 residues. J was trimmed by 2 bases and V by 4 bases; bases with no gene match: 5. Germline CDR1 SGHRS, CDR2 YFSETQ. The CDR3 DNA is TGCGCCAGCAGCACGGGACTAGCGGGACTTCAAGAGACCCAGTACTTC. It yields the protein CASSTGLAGLQETQYF.

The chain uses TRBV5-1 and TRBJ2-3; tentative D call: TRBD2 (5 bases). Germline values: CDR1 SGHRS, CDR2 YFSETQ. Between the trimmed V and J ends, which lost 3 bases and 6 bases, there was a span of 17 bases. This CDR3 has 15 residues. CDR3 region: CASSSAFTSLDTQYF. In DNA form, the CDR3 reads TGCGCCAGCAGCTCCGCGTTCACTAGTTTGGATACGCAGTATTTT.

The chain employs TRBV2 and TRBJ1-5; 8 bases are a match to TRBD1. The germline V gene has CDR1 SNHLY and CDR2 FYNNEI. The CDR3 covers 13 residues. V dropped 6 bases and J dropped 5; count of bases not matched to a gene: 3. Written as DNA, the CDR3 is TGTGCCAGCAGCCCGGACAGGGATCAGCCCCAGCATTTT. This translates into CASSPDRDQPQHF.

CDR3 loop: CASSWPGYSGNTIYF. The CDR3 nucleotides read TGTGCCAGTAGTTGGCCTGGATACTCTGGAAACACCATATATTTT. The J gene is TRBJ1-3, the V gene TRBV19; D gene unclear. Germline V gene data show CDR1 as LNHDA and CDR2 as SQIVND (reference sequence). V was cut by 5 bases and J by 0 bases, with 11 bases left in between. The CDR3 covers 15 residues.

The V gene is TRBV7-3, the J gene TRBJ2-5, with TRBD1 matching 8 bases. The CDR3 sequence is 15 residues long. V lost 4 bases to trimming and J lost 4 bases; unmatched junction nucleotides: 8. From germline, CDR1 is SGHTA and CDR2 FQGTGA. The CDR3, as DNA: TGTGCCAGCAGCTCGACAGGGGTCGCGCGAGAGACCCAGTACTTC. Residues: CASSSTGVARETQYF.

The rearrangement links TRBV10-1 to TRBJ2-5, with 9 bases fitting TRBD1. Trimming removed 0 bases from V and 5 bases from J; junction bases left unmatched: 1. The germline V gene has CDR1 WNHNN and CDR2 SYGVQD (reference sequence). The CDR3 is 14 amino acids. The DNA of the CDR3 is TGCGCCAGCAGTGAGTCAGGGACAGGGGAGACCCAGTACTTC. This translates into CASSESGTGETQYF.

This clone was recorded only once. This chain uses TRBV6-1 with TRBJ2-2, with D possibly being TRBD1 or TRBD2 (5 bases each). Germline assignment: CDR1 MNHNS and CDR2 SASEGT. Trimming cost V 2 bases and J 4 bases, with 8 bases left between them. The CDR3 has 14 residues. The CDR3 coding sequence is TGTGCCAGCAGTGAACTTGGGGGCACCGGGGAGCTGTTTTTT. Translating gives CASSELGGTGELFF.

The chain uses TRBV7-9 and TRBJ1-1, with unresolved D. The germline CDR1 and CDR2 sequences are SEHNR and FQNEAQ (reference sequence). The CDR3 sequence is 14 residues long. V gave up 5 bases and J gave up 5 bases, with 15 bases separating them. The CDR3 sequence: CASSKGWGLTEAFF. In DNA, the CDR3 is TGTGCCAGCAGCAAGGGTTGGGGTTTGACTGAAGCTTTCTTT.

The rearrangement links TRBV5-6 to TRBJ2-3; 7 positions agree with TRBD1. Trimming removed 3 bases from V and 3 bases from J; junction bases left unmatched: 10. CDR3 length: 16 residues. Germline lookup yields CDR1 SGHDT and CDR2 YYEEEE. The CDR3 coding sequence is TGTGCCAGCAGCTCCCTGGGACCAGGGGGAACAGATACGCAGTATTTT. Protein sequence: CASSSLGPGGTDTQYF.